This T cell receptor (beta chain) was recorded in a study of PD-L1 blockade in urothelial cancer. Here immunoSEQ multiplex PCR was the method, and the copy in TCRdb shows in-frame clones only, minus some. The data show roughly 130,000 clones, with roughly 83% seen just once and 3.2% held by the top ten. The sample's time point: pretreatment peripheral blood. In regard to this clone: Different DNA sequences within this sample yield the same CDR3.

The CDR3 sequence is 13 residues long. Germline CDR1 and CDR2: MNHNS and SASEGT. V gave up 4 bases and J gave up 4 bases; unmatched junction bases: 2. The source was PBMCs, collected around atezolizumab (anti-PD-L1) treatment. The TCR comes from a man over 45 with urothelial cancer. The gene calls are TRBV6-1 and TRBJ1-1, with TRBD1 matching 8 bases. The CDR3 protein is CASSGTGGTEAFF. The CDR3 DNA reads TGTGCCAGCAGTGGTACAGGGGGCACTGAAGCTTTCTTT.